What follows are 2 T cell receptor beta chains derived from one specimen sequenced in a study of post-analysis software for immune sequencing data. Findings and limits, study-wide: Patients used about 5 TRBV segments, including TRBV5-6, TRBV5-1 and TRBV20-1, more often than controls.

The authors incorporated unique molecular identifiers into the TCR beta cDNA libraries. Using its own MiXCR run on the PCR reads, TCRdb lists one record per CDR3 protein. Among fewer than 850,000 distinct CDR3 sequences, roughly 29% were seen once, and the ten largest hold 0.56%. Their antigens remain unidentified. Sample: blood. The receptors come from a girl aged 10-17 years with multiple sclerosis.

This clonotype showed up just a few times. The chain has TRBV6-2 or TRBV6-3 and TRBJ2-1, with 9 bases lining up with TRBD2. Germline lookup yields CDR1 MNHEY and CDR2 SVGEGT. This CDR3 has 16 residues. V dropped 6 bases and J dropped 12; count of bases not matched to a gene: 18. The CDR3 DNA reads as TGTGCCAGCAGCCAAGGCGTGGGACTAGCCGGAGGGAGGCAGTTCTTC. This gives the protein CASSQGVGLAGGRQFF.

CDR3 coding DNA: TGCAGTGCTACAGACAGGGAGAATAGCAATCAGCCCCAGCATTTT. This encodes CSATDRENSNQPQHF. The chain is built from TRBV20-1 and TRBJ1-5; TRBD1 matches 7 bases. The V gene end was trimmed by 4 bases and the J gene end by 0 bases; junction bases not matched to a gene: 6. Germline V gives CDR1 DFQATT, CDR2 SNEGSKA (reference sequence). The CDR3 has 15 residues.